This TCR beta chain is drawn from a study of T cell responses to AZD1222 COVID-19 vaccine (dated by TCRdb to the early 2020s). Background on the whole study: AZD1222 recipients with second doses at about 4 weeks or about 12 weeks were pooled, because spike-specific TCR depth and breadth did not differ between schedules. A total of just over 230 trial participants underwent TCR sequencing, of whom roughly 210 had received two doses of AZD1222 and roughly 26 had received two doses of the MenACWY control vaccine. Trial participants were enrolled into age subgroups of 18-55, 56-69 and 70-plus years, which contained approximately 150, 28 and 58 TCR-sequenced participants, respectively. The full study reports these points: The whole spike protein was spanned by vaccine-associated CD4 TCRs, and dominant responses were seen in regions 160-218 and 743-854. The 56-69-year group was small, and its depth increase did not reach significance, likely because of low power. Most participants were white British and females outnumbered males, and the authors suggested that clonal diversity may have been underestimated. Only a handful of AZD1222 recipients were SARS-CoV-2 seropositive at baseline, limiting conclusions about previously exposed vaccinees. After two AZD1222 doses, spike-specific TCR breadth and depth were significantly higher than at day 0 and than in MenACWY recipients. Epitopes outside the regions mutated in the B.1.351 and B.1.1.7 variants were reportedly recognized by nearly half of the unique spike-specific TCRs. Because no samples from the day 14 peak response were available, repertoires could be characterized only after the peak T cell response.

The CDR3 regions of human TCRbeta chains were analyzed by immunosequencing. Per the original workflow: Repertoire TCRs were matched against a reference library of SARS-CoV-2-specific TCRs generated with the MIRA antigen-specificity platform. Breadth was defined as the fraction of unique TCRs that were SARS-CoV-2-associated, and depth was defined as the fraction of total T cells that were SARS-CoV-2-associated. Using the MIRA data, each spike-specific TCR was assigned both to the spike region to which the TCR was reactive and to a CD4 or CD8 class. Log10-transformed breadth and depth values were compared by one-way ANOVA with Sidak's multiple comparisons tests. TCRdb limited this immuneACCESS table to in-frame rearrangements with V and J called. A share of clones is missing; checked studies link under half to unresolved V genes, and the rest is unexplained. The V and J calls and clone size were taken over from that table, and D and trimming were inferred from the DNA. For this sample the table gives roughly 77,000 clones, of which roughly nine tenths were detected only once. The ten largest clonotypes hold approximately 5.2% of the sample.

Remarks on this clone: This clone's antigen is unknown. The input lacks base qualities; no much larger clone sits a single base away.

Sample time point, as interpreted from the label and publication: baseline before first vaccination. The vaccinee samples were drawn from two UK trials, COV001 and COV002, one of which was a single-blind randomized controlled phase 2/3 trial testing AZD1222 (ChAdOx1 nCoV-19) in healthy adults. For TCRbeta chain sequencing, PBMC samples were collected from trial participants at day 0 and at day 28 after the second dose. Its CDR3 holds 15 amino acids, cysteine through phenylalanine. Only CDR3 DNA is held: 45 bases, read in frame from base 1. Cut back by 0 bases and 8 bases, the V and J ends lie 16 bases apart. Via the germline V gene, CDR1 is KGHSH and CDR2 LQKENI.

Here the sequenced sample was peripheral blood, taken on day 0 of AZD1222 vaccination. The source of this sequence is an adult in good health. The chain was built from TRBV18 and TRBJ1-2; no D segment can be confidently identified. The CDR3 has the sequence CASSPPGRALGGYTF. The DNA sequence is given as TGTGCCAGCTCACCACCCGGGAGGGCCCTAGGCGGCTACACCTTC.